Each of the 26 T cell receptor beta chains below was sequenced from the same sample in a study of T cell repertoires in cytomegalovirus infection. Their antigens are not known. TCRdb reprocessed the reads via MiXCR and lists one record per CDR3 protein. The sample has about 890,000 distinct CDR3 sequences; 31% are singletons. The sample consisted of cultured CD8+ T cells from PBMCs, taken from culture after CMV antigen stimulation. Receptor source: a human donor in good health (CMV status not recorded). Some clones in this sample may be carry-over from other donors' samples.

The CDR3 is CSASRVPNRQETQYF. The DNA for the CDR3 is TGCAGTGCTAGCCGGGTCCCCAATCGGCAAGAGACCCAGTACTTC. V and J are TRBV20-1 and TRBJ2-5; D gene unclear. The CDR3 spans 15 residues. V was clipped by 3 bases and J by 2 bases, with 16 bases between them. Per germline, CDR1 DFQATT and CDR2 SNEGSKA (reference sequence).

V gene TRBV2 combines with J gene TRBJ1-3; a weak D match, TRBD1 (5 bases). The CDR3 totals 15 residues. The V end lost 10 bases, the J end lost 0 bases, and 16 bases lay between the germline ends. Germline values: CDR1 SNHLY, CDR2 FYNNEI. The DNA for the CDR3 is TGTGCCACAGTTTCGGGGGGAAGCTCTGGAAACACCATATATTTT. Amino acid sequence: CATVSGGSSGNTIYF.

CDR3 residues: CASSQEKLQRGGRNTEAFF. The CDR3, as DNA: TGCGCCAGCAGCCAAGAAAAACTTCAAAGGGGGGGCCGGAACACTGAAGCTTTCTTT. This chain joins TRBV4-1 and TRBJ1-1, with a weak D call TRBD1 (6 bases). Trimming stripped 0 bases from V and 1 base from J, with 21 bases between. The CDR3 length is 19 residues. The germline CDR1 and CDR2 sequences are MGHRA and YSYEKL.

This clonotype was detected ten times or more. This chain uses TRBV7-6 with TRBJ2-5; 10 bases line up with TRBD2. Germline CDR1 reads SGHVS; CDR2 reads FNYEAQ. The CDR3 has 18 amino acids. The ends lost 5 bases at V and 5 bases at J; junction bases unmatched: 17. The CDR3 here is CASSPAPPGTSELETQYF. CDR3 DNA: TGTGCCAGCAGCCCAGCTCCCCCCGGGACTAGCGAATTGGAGACCCAGTACTTC.

The chain carries TRBV2 and TRBJ1-2; D is uncertain. The CDR3 contains 14 residues. The germline V and J ends were trimmed by 0 bases and 6 bases, with 11 bases remaining between them. Germline V gene lookup returns CDR1 SNHLY and CDR2 FYNNEI. The CDR3 spells CASSEARRRNGYTF. DNA for the CDR3: TGTGCCAGCAGTGAAGCGCGTCGCAGAAATGGCTACACCTTC.

V is TRBV3-1 and J is TRBJ1-1; D is undetermined. The CDR3 extends over 14 amino acids. Germline CDR1 reads LGHDT; CDR2 reads YNNKEL (reference sequence). The germline V and J ends were trimmed by 0 bases and 4 bases, with 9 bases remaining between them. The CDR3 DNA reads as TGTGCCAGCAGCCAAGAAACAAGAGGCACTGAAGCTTTCTTT. It specifies CASSQETRGTEAFF.

This clonotype has only a few counts. V usage is TRBV7-6 and J usage is TRBJ1-5; 8 nucleotides line up with TRBD1. The J segment lost 0 bases and the V segment lost 3 bases, leaving 7 bases of the junction unmatched. The CDR3 consists of 17 residues. Germline loops: CDR1 SGHVS, CDR2 FNYEAQ. The CDR3 DNA is TGTGCCAGCAGCTTCGGGACAGGTGAAAATAGCAATCAGCCCCAGCATTTT. Amino acid sequence: CASSFGTGENSNQPQHF.

This clonotype showed up just once. Being one base from a much bigger clone, this may be a read error. The chain recombines TRBV11-1 with TRBJ1-6; no clear D. The length of the CDR3 is 16 residues. Germline assignment: CDR1 SGHAT and CDR2 FQDESV (reference sequence). The CDR3 reads CASSLFAGSCNSPLHF. CDR3 DNA sequence: TGTGCCAGCAGCTTATTCGCGGGCTCCTGTAATTCACCCCTCCACTTT.

The table lists this clonotype with a few counts. The chain has TRBV19 and TRBJ1-2, with D possibly matching TRBD1 (5 bases). The germline V gene has CDR1 LNHDA and CDR2 SQIVND (reference sequence). This CDR3 comprises 12 residues. With 9 bases removed from V and 4 bases from J, the gap between germline ends came to 12 bases. The CDR3 sequence is CASERGSYGYTF. CDR3 in DNA: TGTGCCAGCGAACGGGGGAGCTATGGCTACACCTTC.

This clonotype was detected many times. This chain joins TRBV7-8 and TRBJ2-3; unclear D gene. CDR3 size: 16 residues. CDR1 and CDR2 (germline): SGHVS, FQNEAQ. V lost 2 bases and J lost 0, with 12 bases in between. This CDR3 reads CASSLLTFPSTDTQYF. CDR3 coding DNA: TGTGCCAGCAGCTTACTAACTTTCCCTAGCACAGATACGCAGTATTTT. Together with reference TRBV7-8 and TRBJ2-3, the CDR3 gives the full variable domain: GAGVSQSPRYKVAKRGQDVALRCDPISGHVSLFWYQQALGQGPEFLTYFQNEAQLDKSGLPSDRFFAERPEGSVSTLKIQRTQQEDSAVYLCASSLLTFPSTDTQYFGPGTRLTVL.

This clonotype was observed a handful of times. This sequence joins TRBV12-3 or TRBV12-4 and TRBJ1-2, with D possibly TRBD1 on 6 matching bases. Trimming left V 5 bases short and J 6 bases short, with 16 bases between. The CDR3 is made up of 14 amino acids. The CDR3 loop reads CASSPRDKADGYTF. CDR3 bases: TGTGCCAGCAGTCCTCGGGACAAAGCGGATGGCTACACCTTC.

V gene TRBV5-1 combines with J gene TRBJ2-1, with 7 bases matching TRBD2. V shed 4 bases and J 2 bases; nucleotides not matched to a gene: 9. The CDR3 spans 16 residues. The V gene's germline CDR1 is SGHRS and CDR2 YFSETQ. This chain's CDR3 is CASSLLGGGPYNEQFF. In DNA, the CDR3 is TGCGCCAGCAGCCTTCTGGGGGGAGGGCCCTACAATGAGCAGTTCTTC.

The chain uses TRBV25-1 and TRBJ1-2, with 9 positions matching TRBD1. The germline V gene has CDR1 MGHDK and CDR2 SYGVNS. The CDR3 extends over 15 amino acids. V was clipped by 6 bases and J by 4 bases; unmatched bases: 9. CDR3 nucleotides: TGTGCCAGCAGCGTTAGGGACAGGGTGCCCTATGGCTACACCTTC. Its protein product is CASSVRDRVPYGYTF.

The CDR3 DNA is TGTGCCAGCAGCTTGGCGGGGGGGCGCCCCTACAATGAGCAGTTCTTC. It yields the protein CASSLAGGRPYNEQFF. The chain employs TRBV5-6 and TRBJ2-1; TRBD2 aligns across 8 bases. The CDR3 runs 16 residues. Germline loops: CDR1 SGHDT, CDR2 YYEEEE. The trim removed 0 bases at V and 2 bases at J, leaving 4 bases unmatched.

The chain couples TRBV27 to TRBJ2-7, with 9 bases matching TRBD1. This CDR3 is built from 15 residues. V lost 8 bases, J lost 3 bases, and 11 bases stayed unmatched. CDR1 MNHEY and CDR2 SMNVEV come from the germline V gene (reference sequence). The CDR3 loop is CASAFQGTGYYEQYF. Here the CDR3 DNA reads TGTGCCAGCGCCTTCCAGGGGACAGGGTACTACGAGCAGTACTTC.

This sequence joins TRBV12-3 or TRBV12-4 and TRBJ2-2; the match to TRBD2 covers 10 bases. V lost 6 bases to trimming and J lost 5 bases; unmatched junction nucleotides: 9. This CDR3 comprises 16 residues. The CDR3 spells CASSPRSGRGTGELFF. The CDR3 nucleotides are TGTGCCAGCAGCCCCCGAAGCGGGAGGGGGACCGGGGAGCTGTTTTTT.

The chain joins TRBV27 to TRBJ2-7; possible D gene TRBD2, 6 bases. The CDR3 has 12 amino acids. V was clipped by 8 bases and J by 3 bases, with 11 bases between them. CDR1 and CDR2 (germline): MNHEY, SMNVEV (reference sequence). CDR3 bases: TGTGCCAGCGGGGGGATCGGCTACGAGCAGTACTTC. Protein sequence: CASGGIGYEQYF.

The genes are TRBV20-1 and TRBJ2-4; D not resolved. Trimming took off 6 bases at V and 1 base at J, with 19 bases between the two ends. This CDR3 is built from 16 residues. Germline V gene sequence: CDR1 DFQATT, CDR2 SNEGSKA (reference sequence). CDR3 nucleotides: TGCAGTGCAATTTTGTTGAAGGTTAAGGCCAAAAACATTCAGTACTTC. Translated: CSAILLKVKAKNIQYF.

The chain recombines TRBV6-2 or TRBV6-3 with TRBJ2-3; D remains ambiguous. The germline CDR1 and CDR2 sequences are MNHEY and SVGEGT. This CDR3 spans 16 amino acids. Trimming stripped 2 bases from V and 1 base from J, with 13 bases between. The CDR3 DNA follows: TGTGCCAGCAGTTACATAGTCAGGCCCGGCACAGATACGCAGTATTTT. It yields the protein CASSYIVRPGTDTQYF.

This sequence joins TRBV12-3 or TRBV12-4 and TRBJ2-2, with TRBD2 matching over 7 bases. The CDR3 length is 15 residues. The junction had 8 bases not matched to a gene; V was cut back by 0 bases and J by 10 bases. CDR3 nucleotides: TGTGCCAGCAGTTTAGCGGGGGGGACCTCTAAGGAGCTGTTTTTT. Its translation is CASSLAGGTSKELFF.

This clonotype came up a few times. This chain links TRBV7-9 with TRBJ1-2; tentatively, D is TRBD1 (5 bases). V was shortened by 3 bases and J by 4 bases, with 12 bases between the two germline ends. The CDR3 has 14 residues. Germline V gene data show CDR1 as SEHNR and CDR2 as FQNEAQ (reference sequence). CDR3 DNA sequence: TGTGCCAGCAGCTTCCCCGGGACTTTCTATGGCTACACCTTC. This gives the protein CASSFPGTFYGYTF.

This clonotype was observed once. J is TRBJ2-5 and V is TRBV9; 10 nucleotides align to TRBD2. From germline, CDR1 is SGDLS and CDR2 YYNGEE. The CDR3 is made up of 16 amino acids. With V trimmed by 0 bases and J by 7 bases, 9 bases remained unmatched. In DNA, the CDR3 is TGTGCCAGCAGCGTAGGAAGAGCGGGGGGGCTTGTGACCCAGTACTTC. As protein: CASSVGRAGGLVTQYF.

Only a few counts were recorded for this clonotype. The chain uses TRBV28 and TRBJ2-5; D call uncertain. The germline CDR1 and CDR2 sequences are MDHEN and SYDVKM. The germline V and J ends were trimmed by 1 base and 1 base, with 10 bases remaining between them. The CDR3 totals 15 residues. CDR3 nucleotide sequence: TGTGCCAGCAGTTTATTCTCAGGTGCCCAAGAGACCCAGTACTTC. This sequence encodes CASSLFSGAQETQYF.

For this clonotype: A single base separates this from a much larger clone, so it may be a read error. V is TRBV7-6 and J is TRBJ2-3, with D possibly being TRBD2 (5 bases). V lost 5 bases and J lost 4, with 16 bases in between. The CDR3 contains 15 residues. CDR1 is SGHVS, CDR2 FNYEAQ, per germline. The CDR3: CASSIERTSADTQYF. DNA of the CDR3: TGTGCCAGCAGCATCGAGCGGACGAGCGCAGATACGCAGTATTTT.

This clonotype showed up just once. This chain joins TRBV3-1 and TRBJ2-7; 9 bases map to TRBD1. The CDR3 covers 15 residues. Germline V lookup: CDR1 LGHDT, CDR2 YNNKEL (reference sequence). Unmatched junction bases numbered 4, after V lost 4 bases and J lost 0 bases. The CDR3 region has the DNA TGTGCCAGCAGCCGCAGGGACAGGGCCTCCTACGAGCAGTACTTC. Amino acids: CASSRRDRASYEQYF.

This clonotype was recorded at least ten times. Here the CDR3 DNA reads TGTGCCAGCAGCTCTTCCACAGGGAATGAGCAGTTCTTC. This encodes CASSSSTGNEQFF. The chain recombines TRBV7-2 with TRBJ2-1; D is perhaps TRBD1 (6 bases). The CDR3 is 13 residues long. The V gene's germline CDR1 is SGHTA and CDR2 FQGNSA. The V and J ends lost 4 bases and 7 bases respectively, with 11 bases between them. The entire variable domain, with the rest obtained from reference TRBV7-2 and TRBJ2-1, is as follows: GAGVSQSPSNKVTEKGKDVELRCDPISGHTALYWYRQSLGQGLEFLIYFQGNSAPDKSGLPSDRFSAERTGGSVSTLTIQRTQQEDSAVYLCASSSSTGNEQFFGPGTRLTVL.